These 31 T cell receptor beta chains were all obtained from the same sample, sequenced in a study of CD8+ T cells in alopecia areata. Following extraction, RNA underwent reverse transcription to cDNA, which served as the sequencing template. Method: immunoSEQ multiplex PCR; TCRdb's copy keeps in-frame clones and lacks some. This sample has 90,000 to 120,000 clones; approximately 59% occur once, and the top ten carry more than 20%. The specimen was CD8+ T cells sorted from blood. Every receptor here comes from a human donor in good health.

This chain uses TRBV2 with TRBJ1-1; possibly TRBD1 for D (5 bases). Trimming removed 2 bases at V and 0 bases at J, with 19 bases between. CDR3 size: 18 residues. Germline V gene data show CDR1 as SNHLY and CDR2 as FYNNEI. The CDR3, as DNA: TGTGCCAGCAGTGAATGGAGGGGCGGGACTTTTATGAACACTGAAGCTTTCTTT. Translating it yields CASSEWRGGTFMNTEAFF. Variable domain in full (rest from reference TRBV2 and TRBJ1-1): EPEVTQTPSHQVTQMGQEVILRCVPISNHLYFYWYRQILGQKVEFLVSFYNNEISEKSEIFDDQFSVERPDGSNFTLKIRSTKLEDSAMYFCASSEWRGGTFMNTEAFFGQGTRLTVV.

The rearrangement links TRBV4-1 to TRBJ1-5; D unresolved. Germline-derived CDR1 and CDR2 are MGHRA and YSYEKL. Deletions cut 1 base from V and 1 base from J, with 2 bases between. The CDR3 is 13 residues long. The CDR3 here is CASSQASNQPQHF. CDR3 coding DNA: TGCGCCAGCAGCCAAGCCAGCAATCAGCCCCAGCATTTT.

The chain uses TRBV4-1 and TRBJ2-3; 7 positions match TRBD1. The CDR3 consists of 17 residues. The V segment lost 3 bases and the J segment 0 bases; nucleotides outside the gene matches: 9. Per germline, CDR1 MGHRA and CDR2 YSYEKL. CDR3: CASSHIQTGWSTDTQYF. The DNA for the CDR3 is TGCGCCAGCAGCCACATTCAGACAGGGTGGAGCACAGATACGCAGTATTTT.

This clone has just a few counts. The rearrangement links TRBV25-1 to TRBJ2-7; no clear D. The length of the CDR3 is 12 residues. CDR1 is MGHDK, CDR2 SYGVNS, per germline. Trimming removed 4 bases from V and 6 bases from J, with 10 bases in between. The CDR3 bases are TGTGCCAGCAGTGCCGGGCTGGGCGAGCAGTACTTC. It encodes CASSAGLGEQYF.

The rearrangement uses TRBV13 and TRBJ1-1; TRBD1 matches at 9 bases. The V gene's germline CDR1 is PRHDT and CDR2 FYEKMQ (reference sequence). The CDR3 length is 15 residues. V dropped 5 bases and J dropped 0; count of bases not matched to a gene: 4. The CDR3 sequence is CASSLGQGMNTEAFF. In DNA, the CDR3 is TGTGCCAGCAGCCTCGGACAGGGGATGAACACTGAAGCTTTCTTT. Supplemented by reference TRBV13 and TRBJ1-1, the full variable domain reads AAGVIQSPRHLIKEKRETATLKCYPIPRHDTVYWYQQGPGQDPQFLISFYEKMQSDKGSIPDRFSAQQFSDYHSELNMSSLELGDSALYFCASSLGQGMNTEAFFGQGTRLTVV.

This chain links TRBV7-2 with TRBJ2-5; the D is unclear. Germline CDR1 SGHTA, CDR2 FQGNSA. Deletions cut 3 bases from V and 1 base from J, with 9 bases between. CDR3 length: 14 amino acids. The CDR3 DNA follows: TGTGCCAGCAGCTTCGACGGCTTCCAAGAGACCCAGTACTTC. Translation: CASSFDGFQETQYF.

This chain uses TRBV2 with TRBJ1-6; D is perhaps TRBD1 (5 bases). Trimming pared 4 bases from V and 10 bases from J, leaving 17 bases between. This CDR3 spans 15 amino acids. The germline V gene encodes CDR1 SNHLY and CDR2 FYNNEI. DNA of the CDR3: TGTGCCAGCAGTGTACTTGGGGACTCGGGCTCACCCCTCCACTTT. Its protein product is CASSVLGDSGSPLHF.

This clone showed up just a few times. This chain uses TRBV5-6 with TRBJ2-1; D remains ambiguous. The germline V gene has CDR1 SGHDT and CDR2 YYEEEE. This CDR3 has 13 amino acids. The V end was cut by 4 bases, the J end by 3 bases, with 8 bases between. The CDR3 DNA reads TGTGCCAGCAGCCCGGCAGTCTACAATGAGCAGTTCTTC. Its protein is CASSPAVYNEQFF.

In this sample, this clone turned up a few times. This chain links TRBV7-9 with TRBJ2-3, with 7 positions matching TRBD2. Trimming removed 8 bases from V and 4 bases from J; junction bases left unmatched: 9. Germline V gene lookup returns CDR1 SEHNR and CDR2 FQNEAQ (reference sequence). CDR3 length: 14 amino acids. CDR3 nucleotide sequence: TGTGCCAGCGACAATCCCCGGGGGGCAGATACGCAGTATTTT. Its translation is CASDNPRGADTQYF.

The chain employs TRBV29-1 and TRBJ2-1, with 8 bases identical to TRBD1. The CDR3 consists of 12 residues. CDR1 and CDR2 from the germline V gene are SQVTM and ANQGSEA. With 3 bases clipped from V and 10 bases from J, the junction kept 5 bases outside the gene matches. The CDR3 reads CSVDQGAGEQFF. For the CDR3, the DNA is TGCAGCGTTGATCAGGGGGCCGGAGAGCAGTTCTTC.

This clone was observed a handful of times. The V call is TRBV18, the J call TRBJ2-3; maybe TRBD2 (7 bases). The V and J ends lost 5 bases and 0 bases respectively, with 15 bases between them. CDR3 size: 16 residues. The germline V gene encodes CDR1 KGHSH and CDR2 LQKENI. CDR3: CASSTPGGASTDTQYF. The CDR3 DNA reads TGTGCCAGCTCAACCCCTGGGGGGGCAAGCACAGATACGCAGTATTTT.

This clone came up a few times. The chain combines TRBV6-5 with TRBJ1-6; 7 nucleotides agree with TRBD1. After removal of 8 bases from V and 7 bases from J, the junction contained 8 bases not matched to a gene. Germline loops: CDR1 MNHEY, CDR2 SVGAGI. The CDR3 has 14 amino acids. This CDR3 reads CASHRRDRNSPLHF. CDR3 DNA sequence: TGTGCCAGCCACCGCCGGGACAGAAATTCACCCCTCCACTTT.

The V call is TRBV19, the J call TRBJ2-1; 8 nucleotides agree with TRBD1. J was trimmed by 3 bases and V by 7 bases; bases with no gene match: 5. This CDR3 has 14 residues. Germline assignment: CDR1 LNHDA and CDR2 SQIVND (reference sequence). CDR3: CASTGTGDYNEQFF. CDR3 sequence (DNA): TGTGCCAGTACAGGGACAGGCGACTACAATGAGCAGTTCTTC.

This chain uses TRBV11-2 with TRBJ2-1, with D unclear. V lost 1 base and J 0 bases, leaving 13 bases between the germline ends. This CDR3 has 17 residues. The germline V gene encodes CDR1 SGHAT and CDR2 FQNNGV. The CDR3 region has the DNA TGTGCCAGCAGCTTAGTCGGCTGGCTCGTCTCCTACAATGAGCAGTTCTTC. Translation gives CASSLVGWLVSYNEQFF.

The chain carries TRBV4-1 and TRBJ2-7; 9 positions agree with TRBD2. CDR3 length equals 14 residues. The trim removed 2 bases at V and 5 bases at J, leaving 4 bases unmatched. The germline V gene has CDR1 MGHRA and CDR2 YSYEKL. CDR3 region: CASSQTGTSNEQYF. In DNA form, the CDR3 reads TGCGCCAGCAGCCAAACCGGGACTAGCAACGAGCAGTACTTC.

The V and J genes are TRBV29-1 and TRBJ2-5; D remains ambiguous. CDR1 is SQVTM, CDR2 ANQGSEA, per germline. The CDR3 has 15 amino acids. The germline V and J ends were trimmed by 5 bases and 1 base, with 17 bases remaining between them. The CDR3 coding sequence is TGCAGCGTTACCCGGACCGCTGTGTCCCAAGAGACCCAGTACTTC. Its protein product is CSVTRTAVSQETQYF.

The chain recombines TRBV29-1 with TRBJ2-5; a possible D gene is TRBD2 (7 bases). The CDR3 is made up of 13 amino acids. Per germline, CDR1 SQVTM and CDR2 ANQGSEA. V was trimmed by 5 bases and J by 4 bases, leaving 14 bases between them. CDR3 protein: CSVLWGGGETQYF. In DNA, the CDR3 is TGCAGCGTTTTATGGGGGGGCGGAGAGACCCAGTACTTC.

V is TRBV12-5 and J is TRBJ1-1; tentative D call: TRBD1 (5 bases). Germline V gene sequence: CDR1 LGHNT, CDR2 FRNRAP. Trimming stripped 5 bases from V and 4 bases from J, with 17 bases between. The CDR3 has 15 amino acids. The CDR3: CASGQGRTSSTEAFF. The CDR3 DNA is TGTGCTAGTGGTCAGGGCAGGACGTCCTCCACTGAAGCTTTCTTT.

CDR3 loop: CASSLRGYGGLNTEAFF. The CDR3 nucleotides are TGTGCCAGCAGCTTACGAGGGTATGGTGGTTTGAACACTGAAGCTTTCTTT. The chain couples TRBV13 to TRBJ1-1; D gene unclear. CDR1 and CDR2 from the germline V gene are PRHDT and FYEKMQ (reference sequence). Trimming stripped 2 bases from V and 0 bases from J, with 16 bases between. CDR3 length equals 17 residues.

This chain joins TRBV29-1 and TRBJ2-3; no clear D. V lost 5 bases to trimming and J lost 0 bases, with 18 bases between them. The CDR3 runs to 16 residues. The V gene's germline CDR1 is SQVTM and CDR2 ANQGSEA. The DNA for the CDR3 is TGCAGCGTTAACAACCCGCAGCCAGCTAGCACAGATACGCAGTATTTT. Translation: CSVNNPQPASTDTQYF.

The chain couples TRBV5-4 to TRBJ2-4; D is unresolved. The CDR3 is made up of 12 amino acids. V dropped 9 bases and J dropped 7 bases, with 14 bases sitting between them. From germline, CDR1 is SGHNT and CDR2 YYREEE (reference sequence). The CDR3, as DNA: TGTGCCACAAGAAGCCCCATGAACATTCAGTACTTC. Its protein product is CATRSPMNIQYF.

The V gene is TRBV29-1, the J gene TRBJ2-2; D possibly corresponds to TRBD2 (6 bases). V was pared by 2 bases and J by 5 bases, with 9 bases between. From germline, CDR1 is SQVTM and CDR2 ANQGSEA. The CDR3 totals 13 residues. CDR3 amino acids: CSVELRGTGELFF. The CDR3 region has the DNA TGCAGCGTTGAACTTCGGGGGACCGGGGAGCTGTTTTTT.

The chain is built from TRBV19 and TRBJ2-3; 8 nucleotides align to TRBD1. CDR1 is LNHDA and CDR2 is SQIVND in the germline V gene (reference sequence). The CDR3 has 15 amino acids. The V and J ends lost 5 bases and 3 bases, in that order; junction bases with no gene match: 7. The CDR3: CASSPRQGITDTQYF. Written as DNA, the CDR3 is TGTGCCAGTAGTCCCAGACAGGGGATAACAGATACGCAGTATTTT.

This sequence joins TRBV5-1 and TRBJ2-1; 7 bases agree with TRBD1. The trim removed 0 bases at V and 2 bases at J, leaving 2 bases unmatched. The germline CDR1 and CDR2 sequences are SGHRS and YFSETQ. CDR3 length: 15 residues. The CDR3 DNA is TGCGCCAGCAGCTTGGACAGGGGACCCTACAATGAGCAGTTCTTC. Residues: CASSLDRGPYNEQFF.

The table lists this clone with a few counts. CDR3 bases: TGTGCCAGCAGCTCCTTGGTCTACGAGCAGTACTTC. Translating it yields CASSSLVYEQYF. The chain employs TRBV7-9 and TRBJ2-7, with unresolved D. This CDR3 has 12 residues. V gave up 4 bases and J gave up 3 bases, with 7 bases separating them. Germline CDR1 is SEHNR and CDR2 is FQNEAQ (reference sequence).

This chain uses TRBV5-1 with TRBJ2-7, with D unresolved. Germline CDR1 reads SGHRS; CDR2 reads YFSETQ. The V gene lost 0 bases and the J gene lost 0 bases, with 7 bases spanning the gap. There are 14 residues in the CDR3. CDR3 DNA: TGCGCCAGCAGCTTGGTTTCCTCCTCCTACGAGCAGTACTTC. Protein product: CASSLVSSSYEQYF.

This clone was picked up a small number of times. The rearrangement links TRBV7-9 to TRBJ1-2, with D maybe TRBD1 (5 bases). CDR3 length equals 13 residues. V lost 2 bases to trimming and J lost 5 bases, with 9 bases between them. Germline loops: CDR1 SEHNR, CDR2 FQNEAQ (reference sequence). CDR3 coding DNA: TGTGCCAGCAGCTTAAGCGAGGGGTATGGCTACACCTTC. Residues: CASSLSEGYGYTF.

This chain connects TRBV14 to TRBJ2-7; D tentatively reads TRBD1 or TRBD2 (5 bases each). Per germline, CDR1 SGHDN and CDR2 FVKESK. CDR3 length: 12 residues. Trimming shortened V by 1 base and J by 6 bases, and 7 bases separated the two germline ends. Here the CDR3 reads CASSQGGREQYF. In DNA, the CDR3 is TGTGCCAGCAGCCAAGGGGGACGCGAGCAGTACTTC. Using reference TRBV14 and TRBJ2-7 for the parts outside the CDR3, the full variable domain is EAGVTQFPSHSVIEKGQTVTLRCDPISGHDNLYWYRRVMGKEIKFLLHFVKESKQDESGMPNNRFLAERTGGTYSTLKVQPAELEDSGVYFCASSQGGREQYFGPGTRLTVT.

In nucleotides, the CDR3 is TGTGCCAGCAGCTTGACAAACACTGAAGCTTTCTTT. It encodes CASSLTNTEAFF. The chain has TRBV5-6 and TRBJ1-1; D is uncertain. This CDR3 is built from 12 residues. V lost 1 base to trimming and J lost 2 bases, with 3 bases between them. The germline CDR1 and CDR2 sequences are SGHDT and YYEEEE.

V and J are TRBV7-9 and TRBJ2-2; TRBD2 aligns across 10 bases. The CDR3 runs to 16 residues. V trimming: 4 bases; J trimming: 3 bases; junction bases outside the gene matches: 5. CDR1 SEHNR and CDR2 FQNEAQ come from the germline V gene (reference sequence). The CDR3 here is CASSSSGGQHTGELFF. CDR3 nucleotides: TGTGCCAGCAGCTCTAGCGGGGGTCAGCACACCGGGGAGCTGTTTTTT.

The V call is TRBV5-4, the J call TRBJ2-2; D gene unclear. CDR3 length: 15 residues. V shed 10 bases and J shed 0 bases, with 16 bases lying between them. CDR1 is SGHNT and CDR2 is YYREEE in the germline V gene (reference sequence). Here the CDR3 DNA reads TGTGCCTTTCCCTCCGACCCATCGAACACCGGGGAGCTGTTTTTT. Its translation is CAFPSDPSNTGELFF.